The following is a T cell receptor (beta chain) sequence with its context. These data are taken from a study of blood T cell repertoires in COVID-19. The protocol was immunoSEQ multiplex PCR, while the TCRdb copy is restricted to in-frame clones and leaves out a portion. The sample lists more than 60,000 clones; approximately 85% were seen once. Germline V gene sequence: CDR1 SGHTA, CDR2 FQGNSA. This CDR3 contains 13 residues. Trimming stripped 5 bases from V and 6 bases from J, with 14 bases between. This chain connects TRBV7-2 to TRBJ2-7, with D possibly matching TRBD1 (6 bases). This clonotype was obtained from a human donor in a cohort sampled during active COVID-19. The sample was peripheral blood. Here the CDR3 DNA reads TGTGCCAGCAGCCCGCGGACAGATTCCGAGCAGTACTTC. It translates to CASSPRTDSEQYF. Looking up the rest from reference TRBV7-2 and TRBJ2-7 gives the full variable domain: GAGVSQSPSNKVTEKGKDVELRCDPISGHTALYWYRQSLGQGLEFLIYFQGNSAPDKSGLPSDRFSAERTGGSVSTLTIQRTQQEDSAVYLCASSPRTDSEQYFGPGTRLTVT.